Listed below are T cell receptor beta chains from one sample, sequenced in a study of blood T cell repertoires in COVID-19. Using immunoSEQ multiplex PCR, the repertoire was profiled, and TCRdb retains in-frame clones only, with some absent. Of 390,000 or so clones in the sample, 80% to 90% are singletons; the top ten hold roughly 0.99%. Specimen: PBMCs or T cells enriched from blood (not recorded which). The receptors were gathered from a man between 18 and 29 years old who had recovered from COVID-19. Each CDR3 is given with its conserved first and last residue. Fields, in order: clone size, V gene, D gene, J gene, CDR3 protein, CDR3 DNA. D genes are given only for firm matches. Not all rows give a size; the values are once, few, many and, for expanded clones, a class.

size: NA
V: TRBV29-1
D: TRBD2
J: TRBJ2-5
CDR3: CSVHRLFSNPSGSGETQYF
DNA: TGCAGCGTCCATCGCCTCTTCTCGAACCCTAGCGGGAGTGGGGAGACCCAGTACTTC

size: NA
V: TRBV9
D: TRBD1
J: TRBJ2-2
CDR3: CASSVGRGGGGELFF
DNA: TGTGCCAGCAGCGTAGGGAGAGGGGGCGGCGGGGAGCTGTTTTTT

size: NA
V: TRBV6-1
D: NA
J: TRBJ2-2
CDR3: CASSELYTGELFF
DNA: TGTGCCAGCAGTGAACTCTACACCGGGGAGCTGTTTTTT

size: NA
V: TRBV5-5
D: NA
J: TRBJ1-1
CDR3: CASSWTDANVKAFF
DNA: TGTGCCAGCAGCTGGACAGACGCTAACGTTAAAGCTTTCTTT

size: NA
V: TRBV11-3
D: TRBD1
J: TRBJ2-6
CDR3: CASSLERLGDRGRNSGANVLTF
DNA: TGTGCCAGCAGCTTAGAAAGATTAGGGGACAGGGGGCGAAATTCTGGGGCCAACGTCCTGACTTTC

size: NA
V: TRBV5-4
D: TRBD1
J: TRBJ1-2
CDR3: CASSLRDRGPYGYTF
DNA: TGTGCCAGCAGCCTCCGGGACAGGGGCCCCTATGGCTACACCTTC

size: NA
V: TRBV9
D: TRBD2
J: TRBJ2-3
CDR3: CASSLTSGGAIDTQYF
DNA: TGTGCCAGCAGCCTCACTAGCGGGGGGGCCATCGATACGCAGTATTTT

size: NA
V: TRBV5-4
D: NA
J: TRBJ2-1
CDR3: CASSPRGSYNEQFF
DNA: TGTGCCAGCAGCCCCAGGGGCTCCTACAATGAGCAGTTCTTC

size: NA
V: TRBV5-1
D: TRBD1
J: TRBJ2-7
CDR3: CASSSGTGNYEQYF
DNA: TGCGCCAGCAGCTCAGGGACAGGGAACTACGAGCAGTACTTC

size: NA
V: TRBV6-5
D: TRBD1
J: TRBJ2-7
CDR3: CASSYTDRGNEQYF
DNA: TGTGCCAGCAGTTACACGGACAGGGGTAACGAGCAGTACTTC

size: NA
V: TRBV19
D: NA
J: TRBJ1-1
CDR3: CASSPLTGMNTEAFF
DNA: TGTGCCAGTAGTCCCCTAACAGGGATGAACACTGAAGCTTTCTTT

size: NA
V: TRBV14
D: NA
J: TRBJ1-1
CDR3: CASSWRTQGEAFF
DNA: TGTGCCAGCAGCTGGCGAACACAGGGTGAAGCTTTCTTT

size: NA
V: TRBV9
D: TRBD1
J: TRBJ1-3
CDR3: CASSVATGGASGNTIYF
DNA: TGTGCCAGCAGCGTAGCGACAGGGGGCGCGTCTGGAAACACCATATATTTT

size: once
V: TRBV5-1
D: NA
J: TRBJ2-7
CDR3: CASSLETRSYEQYF
DNA: TGCGCCAGCAGCTTGGAGACACGCTCCTACGAGCAGTACTTC

size: NA
V: TRBV7-2
D: NA
J: TRBJ2-4
CDR3: CASSLVGVNIQYF
DNA: TGTGCCAGCAGCTTAGTAGGAGTAAACATTCAGTACTTC

size: few
V: TRBV19
D: TRBD1
J: TRBJ1-1
CDR3: CASSRRTGTADLNTEAFF
DNA: TGTGCCAGTAGCCGAAGAACCGGGACAGCCGATTTGAACACTGAAGCTTTCTTT